A single sample gave rise to the 30 T cell receptor beta chains below, sequenced in a study of blood T cell repertoires in COVID-19. Clones were read by immunoSEQ multiplex PCR, and TCRdb kept only the in-frame ones, dropping some. The sample yields 230,000 or so clones, around four fifths seen once. Sequenced material: peripheral blood. The receptors were sampled from a man aged 40-50 years with active or convalescent COVID-19.

J is TRBJ1-1 and V is TRBV3-1 (or the pseudogene TRBV3-2), with D unresolved. Between the trimmed V and J ends, which lost 4 bases and 1 base, there was a span of 7 bases. The CDR3 spans 13 residues. The germline V gene has CDR1 LGHDT and CDR2 YNNKEL (reference sequence). The CDR3 DNA is TGTGCCAGCAGCCCTACTGGGAACACTGAAGCTTTCTTT. Residues: CASSPTGNTEAFF.

V is TRBV6-1 and J is TRBJ1-1; 7 bases are shared with TRBD1. V dropped 4 bases and J dropped 6; count of bases not matched to a gene: 17. This CDR3 is built from 17 residues. Germline CDR1 MNHNS, CDR2 SASEGT. In nucleotides, the CDR3 is TGTGCCAGCAGTGGAATCCGGGACAGAGGGCCGGAGGCTGAAGCTTTCTTT. Protein sequence: CASSGIRDRGPEAEAFF.

This chain uses TRBV27 with TRBJ1-1; 11 nucleotides align to TRBD1. V was pared by 5 bases and J by 1 base, with 3 bases of the junction left unmatched. Germline CDR1 MNHEY, CDR2 SMNVEV (reference sequence). The CDR3 runs to 15 residues. The CDR3 loop is CASSPGTGGNTEAFF. CDR3 in DNA: TGTGCCAGCAGTCCGGGGACAGGGGGGAACACTGAAGCTTTCTTT.

The chain is built from TRBV6-4 and TRBJ2-1; 14 bases match TRBD2. The CDR3 contains 14 residues. With 10 bases clipped from V and 6 bases from J, the junction kept 5 bases outside the gene matches. Looked up from germline, CDR1 is MRHNA and CDR2 is SNTAGT. In nucleotides, the CDR3 is TGTGCCACCAAGACTAGCGGGGGGGCCAATGAGCAGTTCTTC. This translates into CATKTSGGANEQFF.

This clone has only one observation. The rearrangement uses TRBV19 and TRBJ1-3, with a possible D match to TRBD1 (6 bases). Trimming took 4 bases from V and 4 from J, leaving 14 bases between them. This CDR3 spans 15 amino acids. Germline CDR1 and CDR2: LNHDA and SQIVND (reference sequence). CDR3 in DNA: TGTGCCAGTAGTACCTTCGACAGGTCCGGAAACACCATATATTTT. Encoded protein: CASSTFDRSGNTIYF.

This CDR3 is CASSQGGTLLGSPLHF. CDR3 bases: TGTGCCAGCAGCCAAGGAGGGACTTTATTAGGTTCACCCCTCCACTTT. The chain joins TRBV14 to TRBJ1-6; a weak D match, TRBD1 (5 bases). Germline lookup yields CDR1 SGHDN and CDR2 FVKESK. With 1 base removed from V and 9 bases from J, the gap between germline ends came to 16 bases. The CDR3 contains 16 residues.

This chain uses TRBV5-8 with TRBJ1-3; possible D gene TRBD1, 5 bases. The CDR3 contains 15 residues. V gave up 1 base and J gave up 2 bases, with 10 bases separating them. The V gene's germline CDR1 is SGHTS and CDR2 YDEGEE. The CDR3 region is CASSLLGGPGNTIYF. The CDR3 nucleotides read TGTGCCAGCAGCTTGTTGGGGGGACCTGGAAACACCATATATTTT.

The count of this clone is one. CDR3 in DNA: TGTGCCAGCTCACCACCGTTAGGACAGGGCTCCTACGAGCAGTACTTC. As protein: CASSPPLGQGSYEQYF. V gene TRBV18 combines with J gene TRBJ2-7, with 8 nucleotides matching TRBD1. Germline CDR1 and CDR2: KGHSH and LQKENI. The CDR3 extends over 16 amino acids. V lost 0 bases to trimming and J lost 0 bases; unmatched junction nucleotides: 4.

This rearrangement joins TRBV6-5 to TRBJ2-3, with D unclear. With 7 bases removed from V and 6 bases from J, the gap between germline ends came to 8 bases. This CDR3 is built from 11 residues. Germline CDR1 reads MNHEY; CDR2 reads SVGAGI. CDR3 region: CASTLLDTQYF. In nucleotides, the CDR3 is TGTGCCAGCACCCTCCTGGATACGCAGTATTTT.

Worth noting for this clone: This specimen includes other DNA sequences encoding the same CDR3. The V and J genes are TRBV19 and TRBJ2-5; 11 bases map to TRBD2. The CDR3 length is 14 residues. Per germline, CDR1 LNHDA and CDR2 SQIVND (reference sequence). Trimming cost V 4 bases and J 2 bases; bases outside gene matches: 0. The CDR3 sequence is CASSRLAGQETQYF. CDR3 DNA sequence: TGTGCCAGTAGTAGACTAGCGGGGCAAGAGACCCAGTACTTC.

V usage is TRBV14 and J usage is TRBJ2-3, with TRBD1 matching over 9 bases. This CDR3 comprises 17 residues. J gave up 5 bases and V 4 bases, and 13 bases lay outside the gene matches. From germline, CDR1 is SGHDN and CDR2 FVKESK. CDR3 sequence: CASSRTPGQGIRDTQYF. The CDR3 DNA reads TGTGCCAGCAGCCGTACCCCGGGACAGGGAATTAGAGATACGCAGTATTTT.

This clone was picked up one time. The rearrangement joins TRBV6-5 to TRBJ1-2, with a weak D call TRBD1 (5 bases). Germline V gives CDR1 MNHEY, CDR2 SVGAGI. The CDR3 spans 13 residues. Trimming took 0 bases from V and 8 from J, leaving 10 bases between them. For the CDR3, the DNA is TGTGCCAGCAGTTACTCCAGGGCTCGGGGCTACACCTTC. It is translated as CASSYSRARGYTF.

This chain connects TRBV2 to TRBJ1-2, with TRBD1 matching 8 bases. This CDR3 contains 17 residues. J gave up 8 bases and V 5 bases, and 19 bases lay outside the gene matches. Germline V gene lookup returns CDR1 SNHLY and CDR2 FYNNEI. CDR3 in DNA: TGTGCCAGCAGTCGGCGAGCCAGACCGGGACAGGTGGACGGCTACACCTTC. The encoded protein is CASSRRARPGQVDGYTF.

The chain links TRBV27 to TRBJ1-1; tentative D call: TRBD1 (6 bases). Germline loops: CDR1 MNHEY, CDR2 SMNVEV (reference sequence). The V end was cut by 5 bases, the J end by 2 bases, with 18 bases between. CDR3 length: 16 amino acids. The CDR3 nucleotides are TGTGCCAGCAGTCCAACCAGGGGTAGCTATAACACTGAAGCTTTCTTT. Its protein is CASSPTRGSYNTEAFF.

This clone has a handful of counts. The chain links TRBV2 to TRBJ2-7, with a possible D match to TRBD2 (6 bases). CDR3 size: 14 residues. The germline V gene encodes CDR1 SNHLY and CDR2 FYNNEI. Trimming shortened V by 4 bases and J by 0 bases, and 10 bases separated the two germline ends. CDR3 DNA: TGTGCCAGCAGTGCAAGCGGGCACTCCTACGAGCAGTACTTC. Its protein is CASSASGHSYEQYF.

The DNA for the CDR3 is TGTGCCTGTACCAGCCGTACAGGGAATTCACCCCTCCACTTT. Translating it yields CACTSRTGNSPLHF. The rearrangement links TRBV30 to TRBJ1-6; TRBD1 might be the D (6 bases). This CDR3 is 14 amino acids long. Germline CDR1 reads GTSNPN; CDR2 reads SVGIG (reference sequence). V lost 6 bases and J 7 bases, leaving 16 bases between the germline ends.

J is TRBJ2-1 and V is TRBV13, with 8 bases matching TRBD2. J lost 5 bases, V lost 5 bases, and 8 bases had no gene match. The germline CDR1 and CDR2 sequences are PRHDT and FYEKMQ (reference sequence). There are 15 residues in the CDR3. The CDR3 nucleotides are TGTGCCAGCAGCCGCGGGGGGATCTTGCACAATGAGCAGTTCTTC. The encoded protein is CASSRGGILHNEQFF.

This chain uses TRBV11-2 with TRBJ2-3; D is unresolved. This CDR3 is built from 12 residues. Trimming took 5 bases from V and 6 from J, leaving 9 bases between them. CDR1 and CDR2 (germline): SGHAT, FQNNGV. The CDR3 DNA reads as TGTGCCAGCAGCAAGAATCGGGATACGCAGTATTTT. Encoded protein: CASSKNRDTQYF.

Only a few counts were recorded for this clone. V and J are TRBV6-2 or TRBV6-3 and TRBJ1-5; D unclear. Germline-derived CDR1 and CDR2 are MNHEY and SVGEGT. The length of the CDR3 is 13 residues. Trimming pared 1 base from V and 6 bases from J, leaving 7 bases between. In nucleotides, the CDR3 is TGTGCCAGCAGTTACTATTCGGGTCAGCCCCAGCATTTT. It yields the protein CASSYYSGQPQHF.

This clone was picked up one time. CDR3 residues: CASSQAHEPRIAFF. For the CDR3, the DNA is TGTGCCAGCAGCCAAGCGCATGAGCCGAGAATAGCTTTCTTT. The J gene is TRBJ1-1, the V gene TRBV3-1 (or the pseudogene TRBV3-2); D gene unclear. CDR1 and CDR2 (germline): LGHDT, YNNKEL (reference sequence). The CDR3 runs 14 residues. V lost 1 base, J lost 10 bases, and 16 bases lay in between.

V and J are TRBV5-1 and TRBJ2-1; D is unresolved. This CDR3 contains 12 residues. In germline, CDR1 is SGHRS, CDR2 YFSETQ. V shed 4 bases and J shed 8 bases, with 10 bases lying between them. The CDR3 bases are TGCGCCAGCAGCCTTGGCGGATATGAGCAGTTCTTC. Translation: CASSLGGYEQFF.

This clone was detected only a few times. CDR3 nucleotides: TGTGCCAGTACCTCGACAATAGTGGGGAGAGGCGCTGAAGCTTTCTTT. Its translation: CASTSTIVGRGAEAFF. The genes are TRBV19 and TRBJ1-1; D is unclear. CDR1 is LNHDA and CDR2 is SQIVND in the germline V gene (reference sequence). The CDR3 covers 16 residues. Trimming left V 7 bases short and J 6 bases short, with 24 bases between.

The rearrangement links TRBV29-1 to TRBJ1-1; 8 nucleotides agree with TRBD1. CDR3 length equals 17 residues. Germline loops: CDR1 SQVTM, CDR2 ANQGSEA. Germline trimming cut 1 base from V and 0 bases from J; bases unmatched to any gene: 10. The CDR3 here is CSVEALDRASMNTEAFF. The CDR3 nucleotides are TGCAGCGTTGAAGCTTTGGACAGGGCCTCGATGAACACTGAAGCTTTCTTT.

This chain uses TRBV11-2 with TRBJ1-3; 10 bases line up with TRBD1. The CDR3 spans 16 residues. Germline CDR1 SGHAT, CDR2 FQNNGV. J was trimmed by 7 bases and V by 6 bases; bases with no gene match: 12. In nucleotides, the CDR3 is TGTGCCAGCAGTTTCCTCTCTGACAGGGGGCGGAACACCATATATTTT. Translation: CASSFLSDRGRNTIYF.

This clone was seen just once. This sequence joins TRBV10-3 and TRBJ1-4; 8 bases map to TRBD1. CDR3 length: 15 amino acids. Trimming at V came to 3 bases and at J to 8 bases, leaving 8 bases not matched to a gene. Germline V gives CDR1 ENHRY, CDR2 SYGVKD. The CDR3 region is CAISDPRTGSEKLFF. The CDR3 DNA reads TGTGCCATCAGTGATCCACGGACAGGGTCCGAAAAACTGTTTTTT.

The J gene is TRBJ2-6, the V gene TRBV7-6; weak D call: TRBD1 (5 bases). The V gene's germline CDR1 is SGHVS and CDR2 FNYEAQ. The length of the CDR3 is 15 residues. V shed 5 bases and J shed 2 bases, with 10 bases lying between them. The CDR3 sequence: CASSQGVAGANVLTF. The CDR3 region has the DNA TGTGCCAGCAGCCAAGGGGTTGCTGGGGCCAACGTCCTGACTTTC.

This chain connects TRBV19 to TRBJ2-7, with TRBD1 identical over 7 bases. With 0 bases clipped from V and 2 bases from J, the junction kept 4 bases outside the gene matches. The CDR3 is 15 amino acids. CDR1 and CDR2 from the germline V gene are LNHDA and SQIVND (reference sequence). CDR3 sequence reads: CASSIEPGTAYEQYF. CDR3 bases: TGTGCCAGTAGTATAGAACCCGGGACAGCCTACGAGCAGTACTTC.

This sequence joins TRBV7-3 and TRBJ1-2; TRBD1 matches at 8 bases. The CDR3 is 14 residues long. Germline assignment: CDR1 SGHTA and CDR2 FQGTGA. V lost 5 bases, J lost 8 bases, and 10 bases stayed unmatched. CDR3 amino acids: CASSPGQGLSGYTF. CDR3 in DNA: TGTGCCAGCAGCCCAGGACAGGGCTTAAGCGGCTACACCTTC.

The chain recombines TRBV5-4 with TRBJ2-7; TRBD2 aligns across 11 bases. Germline lookup yields CDR1 SGHNT and CDR2 YYREEE (reference sequence). This CDR3 spans 15 amino acids. V gave up 3 bases and J gave up 6 bases; unmatched junction bases: 8. CDR3 amino acids: CASSSTLAGASEQYF. CDR3 in DNA: TGTGCCAGCAGCTCTACACTAGCGGGAGCTTCCGAGCAGTACTTC.

The chain employs TRBV4-3 and TRBJ2-2, with a possible D match to TRBD1 (5 bases). This CDR3 spans 15 amino acids. With 1 base removed from V and 2 bases from J, the gap between germline ends came to 8 bases. Germline CDR1 reads LGHNA; CDR2 reads YSLEER. CDR3 loop: CASSQGQRNTGELFF. The CDR3 DNA follows: TGCGCCAGCAGCCAAGGACAGAGAAACACCGGGGAGCTGTTTTTT.